What follows describes a single T cell receptor (beta chain). Antigen: not known. This sample stems from a study of cytomegalovirus exposure and HLA in healthy donors. Overall study: In a previous analysis, some 110 million unique TCR beta sequences were found from 150 million to 200 million T cells.

Vbeta (60) and Jbeta (13) primers were used in the PCR. The protocol was immunoSEQ multiplex PCR, while the TCRdb copy is restricted to in-frame clones and leaves out a portion. The data contain about 180,000 clones, 65% to 80% of them singletons. The germline V gene encodes CDR1 MNHNY and CDR2 SVGAGI (reference sequence). CDR3 length: 15 residues. V was clipped by 7 bases and J by 4 bases, with 17 bases between them. Whereas donors were nominally healthy upon sampling, unrecorded immune exposures were probable. General study points: In presence/absence analyses, roughly uniform sequencing depth across donors was assumed. Earlier analysis yielded a pattern in which most TCR beta V segments were productive about 90% or about 30% of the time.

The chain joins TRBV6-6 to TRBJ1-3; the D is unclear. This clonotype was sampled from a woman between 40 and 55 years old in good health and CMV-seronegative. Sequencing used PBMCs. The CDR3 region has the DNA TGTGCCAGCACCCTTAAAAGCGCTAGCGGAAACACCATATATTTT. Protein: CASTLKSASGNTIYF.